Detailed here is one TCR beta chain. Its antigen is not known. Per germline, CDR1 LNHDA and CDR2 SQIVND (reference sequence). The junction had 6 bases not matched to a gene; V was cut back by 6 bases and J by 4 bases. The CDR3 contains 14 residues. This sample was included in a study of shared clonotypes between healthy human individuals. Naive CD4+ cells were CD45RA-selected; the remaining cells were memory. Study-level points and caveats: Deeper or shallower sequencing was expected to change how clonotypes are shared among donors. Rarefaction gave evidence that sorted-subset sequencing remained incomplete despite large depth. Memory subsets generally showed lower estimated richness than naive subsets.

This table comes from immunoSEQ multiplex PCR, and its TCRdb copy is limited to in-frame clones, with some not included. The sample consists of over 1.5 million clones, 95% to 99% of them appearing once. The chain recombines TRBV19 with TRBJ2-7; 10 bases are shared with TRBD2. The TCR sequence derives from a man younger than 45 in good health. The material sequenced was naive CD4+ T cells sorted from blood. The sample's subset: CD45RA+ positively selected. CDR3 residues: CASSETSGSYEQYF. The DNA of the CDR3 is TGTGCCAGTAGCGAGACTAGCGGGTCTTACGAGCAGTACTTC.